Listed below are T cell receptor beta chains from one sample, sequenced in a study of blood T cell repertoires in COVID-19. TCRdb's copy holds only in-frame clones and misses some; the assay was immunoSEQ multiplex PCR. The table records about 200,000 clones, 90% of them present only once. The specimen sequenced was peripheral blood. Source of these receptors: a middle-aged man with acute or convalescent COVID-19. The CDR3 runs from the conserved cysteine through the conserved F or W. The D gene is left open where the match is weak. Size is omitted from some rows. Given values are once, few, many or a class for expanded clones.

j_call | d_call | clone_size | v_call | cdr3_aa | cdr3_nt
TRBJ1-5 | . | . | TRBV27 | CASSFWGGPGSNQPQHF | TGTGCCAGCAGTTTTTGGGGGGGGCCCGGTAGCAATCAGCCCCAGCATTTT
TRBJ2-2 | . | . | TRBV11-1 | CASSRREPGELFF | TGTGCCAGCAGCCGAAGGGAGCCCGGGGAGCTGTTTTTT
TRBJ1-4 | TRBD1 | . | TRBV7-2 | CASSSRGRGEKLFF | TGTGCCAGCAGCTCAAGGGGGCGCGGTGAAAAACTGTTTTTT
TRBJ1-5 | . | . | TRBV9 | CASSVGKGSQPQHF | TGTGCCAGCAGCGTAGGGAAAGGGAGTCAGCCCCAGCATTTT
TRBJ1-1 | . | . | TRBV5-1 | CASSLASETPPAFF | TGCGCCAGCAGCTTGGCCTCGGAGACCCCGCCGGCTTTCTTT
TRBJ2-1 | . | . | TRBV7-9 | CARNPIRQYADEQFF | TGTGCCAGAAATCCAATCAGGCAGTATGCAGATGAGCAGTTCTTC
TRBJ2-3 | . | few | TRBV28 | CASSSGADTQYF | TGTGCCAGCAGTTCCGGGGCAGATACGCAGTATTTT
TRBJ1-1 | TRBD1 | few | TRBV6-2/TRBV6-3 | CASSTGGTPEAFF | TGTGCCAGCAGTACAGGGGGCACTCCTGAAGCTTTCTTT
TRBJ2-2 | TRBD2 | . | TRBV2 | CASSVRREVNTGELFF | TGTGCCAGCAGTGTACGGCGGGAGGTAAACACCGGGGAGCTGTTTTTT
TRBJ1-1 | . | . | TRBV18 | CASSPGRGTEAFF | TGTGCCAGCTCACCAGGGCGGGGCACTGAAGCTTTCTTT
TRBJ2-5 | TRBD2 | . | TRBV25-1 | CASSEGGSGRIQETQYF | TGTGCCAGCAGTGAAGGGGGTAGCGGGAGAATACAAGAGACCCAGTACTTC
TRBJ2-7 | . | . | TRBV11-2 | CASSLRRGGGQQTYEQYF | TGTGCCAGCAGCCTACGACGAGGGGGTGGGCAGCAAACCTACGAGCAGTACTTC
TRBJ1-1 | . | . | TRBV9 | CASSVNLWADEAFF | TGTGCCAGCAGCGTCAACCTTTGGGCCGATGAAGCTTTCTTT
TRBJ1-1 | . | . | TRBV7-8 | CASSTDTESYTEAFF | TGTGCCAGCAGCACAGACACGGAATCGTACACTGAAGCTTTCTTT
TRBJ2-2 | TRBD1 | . | TRBV5-1 | CASSSKTGDTGELFF | TGCGCCAGCAGCTCAAAGACAGGGGACACCGGGGAGCTGTTTTTT
TRBJ2-1 | TRBD2 | . | TRBV25-1 | CASSLAGGPNEQFF | TGTGCCAGCAGTCTTGCGGGAGGGCCCAATGAGCAGTTCTTC
TRBJ2-1 | . | . | TRBV5-5 | CASSLGGAQGLNEQFF | TGTGCCAGCAGCTTGGGAGGTGCGCAGGGGCTCAATGAGCAGTTCTTC
TRBJ1-5 | . | . | TRBV10-2 | CASREDSLNQPQHF | TGCGCCAGCAGAGAGGACAGCCTAAATCAGCCCCAGCATTTT
TRBJ2-1 | . | . | TRBV21-1 | CARRPDRAYNEQFF | TGTGCCAGAAGACCGGACAGGGCCTACAATGAGCAGTTCTTC
TRBJ1-5 | TRBD1 | . | TRBV3-1/TRBV3-2 | CASRGQGDQPQHF | TGTGCCAGCAGAGGTCAGGGGGATCAGCCCCAGCATTTT
TRBJ1-4 | . | . | TRBV20-1 | CSASEQNNEKLFF | TGCAGTGCTAGTGAGCAGAATAATGAAAAACTGTTTTTT
TRBJ2-1 | TRBD1 | once | TRBV28 | CASLGQEQSEQFF | TGTGCCAGCCTAGGACAGGAACAATCCGAGCAGTTCTTC
TRBJ2-7 | TRBD2 | . | TRBV2 | CATTGLRSYEQYF | TGTGCCACGACGGGACTACGCTCCTACGAGCAGTACTTC
TRBJ2-3 | TRBD2 | . | TRBV11-2 | CASSLDRASGNTDTQYF | TGTGCCAGCAGCTTAGATAGGGCTAGCGGGAACACAGATACGCAGTATTTT